The clone carrying this TCR beta chain has at least ten counts. Its antigen remains unknown. Sequenced by immunoSEQ multiplex PCR; TCRdb stores in-frame clones only, minus some. The data show 90,000 to 150,000 clones, with 88% seen just once and 3.5% to 4% held by the top ten. Second doses were pooled across both intervals (about 4 or about 12 weeks). The data are from a study of T cell responses to AZD1222 COVID-19 vaccine. CDR1 is LGHNT and CDR2 is FRNRAP in the germline V gene. This CDR3 is 14 amino acids long. Trimming pared 0 bases from V and 5 bases from J, leaving 10 bases between. Broader study findings: Females outnumbered males among donors, who were mostly white British; clonal diversity was possibly underestimated. Unmutated variant regions are reportedly the target of nearly half of TCRs that are spike-specific.

The chain is built from TRBV12-5 and TRBJ1-2, with TRBD1 as a possible D gene (5 bases). Sample: peripheral blood, taken 28 days after the second AZD1222 dose. The receptor was isolated from an adult who received the AZD1222 COVID-19 vaccine. The CDR3 sequence is CASGLVGDSYGYTF. The CDR3 DNA follows: TGTGCTAGTGGTTTGGTCGGGGACTCATATGGCTACACCTTC.